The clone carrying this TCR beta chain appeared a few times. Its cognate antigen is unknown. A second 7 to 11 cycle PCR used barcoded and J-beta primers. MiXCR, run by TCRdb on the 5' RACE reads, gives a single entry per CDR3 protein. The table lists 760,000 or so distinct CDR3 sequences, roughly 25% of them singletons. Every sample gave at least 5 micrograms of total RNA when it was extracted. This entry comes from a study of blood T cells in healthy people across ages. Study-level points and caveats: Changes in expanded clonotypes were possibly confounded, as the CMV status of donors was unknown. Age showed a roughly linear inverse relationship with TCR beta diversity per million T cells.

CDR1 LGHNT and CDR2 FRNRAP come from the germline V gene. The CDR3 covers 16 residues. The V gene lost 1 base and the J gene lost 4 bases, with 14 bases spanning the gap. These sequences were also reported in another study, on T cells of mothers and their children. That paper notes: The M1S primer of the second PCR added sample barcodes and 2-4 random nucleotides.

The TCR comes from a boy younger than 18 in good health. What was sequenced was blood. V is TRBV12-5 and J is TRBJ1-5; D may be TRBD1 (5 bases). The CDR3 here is CASGLAGTFMNQPQHF. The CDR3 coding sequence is TGTGCTAGTGGTTTGGCGGGGACTTTCATGAATCAGCCCCAGCATTTT.